This T cell receptor (beta chain) originates from a study of shared clonotypes between healthy human individuals. The authors ran the assay at deep level. Data came from immunoSEQ multiplex PCR; TCRdb stores just in-frame clones and leaves some out. The sample has about 1 million clones, approximately 80% seen once. In the case of this clone: A read error may account for a junction end that differs from germline.

Per germline, CDR1 SGDLS and CDR2 YYNGEE. CDR3 length equals 13 residues. The sample taken for sequencing was memory CD4+ T cells from PBMCs. Specified subset: CD45RA-negative fraction. The TCR comes from a man between 18 and 35 years old in good health. Some clones in this sample may be carry-over from other donors' samples. The chain has TRBV9 and TRBJ2-3; D is unresolved. The CDR3 DNA sequence: TGTGCCAGCAGCGTAGGCACCACATATACGCAGTATTTT. Its protein is CASSVGTTYTQYF.